These T cell receptor beta chains were read from a single sample in a study of beta chain features in type 1 diabetes. The method was immunoSEQ multiplex PCR; TCRdb's version includes in-frame clones alone and lacks a portion of them. Of 970,000 or so clones in the sample, roughly 15% were seen once. Sample: naive CD4+ T cells from blood. The source of these receptors is a woman aged 18-29 years in good health. CDR3s leave out the opening cysteine and the closing phenylalanine or tryptophan. D genes are given only for firm matches.

J	D	V	CDR3
TRBJ1-1	.	TRBV2	ASSDQGTEAF
TRBJ2-3	.	TRBV5-1	ASSSAGRSTDTQY
TRBJ2-2	TRBD2	TRBV7-2	ASSLELAGAGSGELF
TRBJ1-2	.	TRBV6-6	ASAPRGSNYGYT
TRBJ1-1	.	TRBV28	ASSLQKGAF
TRBJ1-1	.	TRBV18	ASSGTPNTEAF
TRBJ2-1	TRBD2	TRBV28	ASSPFSGGRDNEQF
TRBJ2-5	TRBD2	TRBV11-2	ASSLMASGQETQY
TRBJ2-3	.	TRBV9	ASSVRLNTDTQY
TRBJ2-5	.	TRBV15	ATSRGSGGVETQY
TRBJ2-1	TRBD2	TRBV10-3	AIRGIAGEAPYEQF
TRBJ2-3	.	TRBV2	ASSPATTDTQY
TRBJ2-1	.	TRBV27	ARDKFASWRPGYNEQF
TRBJ2-1	TRBD1	TRBV7-2	ASSQRGPTYNEQF
TRBJ2-1	.	TRBV7-9	ASSPAGYAEQF
TRBJ1-5	TRBD1	TRBV19	ASSIVQTGVSNQPQH
TRBJ1-4	.	TRBV28	ASSLVRGRLNEKLF
TRBJ2-3	TRBD2	TRBV5-4	ASSRSGTSPDTQY
TRBJ1-3	.	TRBV25-1	ASSEVRGAGNTIY
TRBJ2-6	.	TRBV9	ASSVASSGGSGANVLT
TRBJ2-5	.	TRBV5-6	ASSPTGMETQY
TRBJ2-3	.	TRBV6-1	ASSEATSTDTQY
TRBJ2-3	TRBD2	TRBV18	ASSPGLAGDTQY
TRBJ2-7	.	TRBV21-1	ASSVPGQGNEQY
TRBJ1-1	.	TRBV20-1	SARPPGKAF
TRBJ1-5	TRBD1	TRBV6-1	ASRQGADQPQH
TRBJ2-1	TRBD2	TRBV11-2	ASSRGLAGVGQF
TRBJ2-5	.	TRBV14	ASSHFETQY
TRBJ2-1	TRBD2	TRBV18	ASLGGLADNEQF
TRBJ2-7	.	TRBV10-1	ASSRSTETEQY
TRBJ2-1	.	TRBV4-3	ASSRDQQGTPYNEQF
TRBJ2-3	TRBD2	TRBV5-8	ASSLALSGSTDTQY
TRBJ2-3	.	TRBV7-2	ASSLVRDGYTDTQY
TRBJ2-3	.	TRBV5-1	ASSNQGKTDTQY
TRBJ2-1	.	TRBV5-1	ASSLVQGYNEQF
TRBJ2-7	.	TRBV6-6	ASGDLGQY
TRBJ1-1	.	TRBV5-4	ASSLSQTEAF
TRBJ2-2	TRBD1	TRBV7-2	ASSPLGQGPYTGELF
TRBJ2-7	.	TRBV10-3	ATRTGNRVDEQY
TRBJ2-7	.	TRBV7-2	ASTEGGGNYEQY
TRBJ1-6	TRBD1	TRBV9	ASSFDRVGSPLH
TRBJ2-2	.	TRBV19	ASTGQSTGELF
TRBJ2-2	.	TRBV6-5	ATQRGNTGELF
TRBJ2-1	TRBD1	TRBV28	ASSYWDRVYNEQF
TRBJ2-1	.	TRBV11-2	ASSLEVEQF
TRBJ2-3	.	TRBV25-1	ATLKGGLSTDTQY
TRBJ2-1	.	TRBV28	ASTTPGNEQF
TRBJ2-1	TRBD2	TRBV6-4	ASIRSRAGAYNEQF
TRBJ2-5	.	TRBV9	ASSVLQQETQY
TRBJ2-1	.	TRBV7-9	ASSLGSRYNEQF
TRBJ2-3	.	TRBV5-1	ASSLDGGLGADTQY
TRBJ1-2	TRBD1	TRBV16	ASSQRRQGLNYGYT
TRBJ1-5	.	TRBV7-9	ASSSVGHLSNQPQH
TRBJ2-7	.	TRBV4-2	ASSQELGPGDEQY